Detailed here is one T cell receptor (beta chain). Its matching antigen is unknown. These data are taken from a study of cytomegalovirus exposure and HLA in healthy donors. Overall study results and limits: More clonal expansion characterized HLA-associated TCR beta chains than equally common others in a later analysis. Confirmation in vitro established that a few CMV-associated chains were specific for CMV antigens. The study found most TCR sequences rare, yet found some public TCRs in many donors.

This CDR3 spans 16 amino acids. CDR1 is SGHTA and CDR2 is FQGNSA in the germline V gene. Trimming pared 3 bases from V and 0 bases from J, leaving 11 bases between. 60 Vbeta and 13 Jbeta primers were used in PCR. In the authors' workflow: A later analysis tallied 80 million to 100 million unique TCR beta chains, 8.5 million to 11 million of them shared. Profiled with immunoSEQ multiplex PCR; TCRdb holds only in-frame clones, not every one. Clone size and the V and J calls come from that table; the DNA yielded D and trimming. The table shows approximately 130,000 clones, with roughly 87% occurring only once.

The sequence derives from a woman aged 18-29 years in good health and CMV-seronegative. The sequenced sample consisted of PBMCs. The chain uses TRBV7-2 and TRBJ1-4, with no clear D. CDR3 DNA: TGTGCCAGCAGCTTCCAATCCGGTGCAACTAATGAAAAACTGTTTTTT. Amino acid sequence: CASSFQSGATNEKLFF.